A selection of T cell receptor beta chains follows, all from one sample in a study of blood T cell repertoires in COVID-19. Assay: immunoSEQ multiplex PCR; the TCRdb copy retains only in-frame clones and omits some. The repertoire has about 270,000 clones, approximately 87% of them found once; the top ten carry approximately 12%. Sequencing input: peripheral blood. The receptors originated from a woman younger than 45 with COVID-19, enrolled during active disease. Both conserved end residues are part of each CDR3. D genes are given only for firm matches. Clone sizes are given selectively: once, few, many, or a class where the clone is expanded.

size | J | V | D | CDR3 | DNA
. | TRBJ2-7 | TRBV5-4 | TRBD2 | CASSPGRGAGVYEQYF | TGTGCCAGCAGTCCCGGGAGGGGGGCCGGCGTGTACGAGCAGTACTTC
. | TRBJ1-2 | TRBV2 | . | CASKVTSLGYTF | TGTGCCAGCAAAGTAACATCTTTGGGCTACACCTTC
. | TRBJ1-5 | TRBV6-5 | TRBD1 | CASSYRTGGTNQPQHF | TGTGCCAGCAGTTACCGGACAGGGGGCACAAATCAGCCCCAGCATTTT
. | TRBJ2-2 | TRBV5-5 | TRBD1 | CASSFLPTGQGGTGELFF | TGTGCCAGCAGCTTCCTACCTACGGGACAGGGTGGCACCGGGGAGCTGTTTTTT
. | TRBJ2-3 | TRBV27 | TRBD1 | CASASGGIWTDTQYF | TGTGCCAGCGCCTCAGGGGGCATCTGGACAGATACGCAGTATTTT
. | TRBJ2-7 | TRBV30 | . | CAWSVPTGSIIIYEQYF | TGTGCCTGGAGTGTCCCAACAGGAAGTATAATTATCTACGAGCAGTACTTC
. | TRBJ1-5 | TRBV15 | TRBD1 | CATSPGTGSIGNQPQHF | TGTGCCACCAGCCCCGGGACAGGGTCGATCGGCAATCAGCCCCAGCATTTT
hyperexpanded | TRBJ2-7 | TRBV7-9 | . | CASSPPSGSYEQYF | TGTGCCAGCAGCCCTCCTTCCGGGAGCTACGAGCAGTACTTC
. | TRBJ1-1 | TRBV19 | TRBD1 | CASSFRDSEAFF | TGTGCCAGTAGTTTCCGGGACAGCGAAGCTTTCTTT
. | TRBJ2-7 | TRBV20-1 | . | CSASTTGEQYF | TGCAGTGCTAGTACTACCGGTGAGCAGTACTTC
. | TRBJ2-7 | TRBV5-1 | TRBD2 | CASSLEGGGPVNEQYF | TGCGCCAGCAGCTTGGAGGGCGGGGGGCCAGTTAACGAGCAGTACTTC
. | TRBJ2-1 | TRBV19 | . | CASSSSSNNEQFF | TGTGCCAGTAGTAGTAGCAGCAACAATGAGCAGTTCTTC
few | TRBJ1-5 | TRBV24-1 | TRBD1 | CATSERQGGSNQPQHF | TGTGCCACCAGTGAGCGACAGGGCGGGAGCAATCAGCCCCAGCATTTT
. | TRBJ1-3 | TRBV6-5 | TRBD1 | CASTGGRGPGNTIYF | TGTGCCAGCACCGGGGGAAGGGGGCCTGGAAACACCATATATTTT
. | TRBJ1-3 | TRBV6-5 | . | CASSYSTGSGNTIYF | TGTGCCAGCAGTTACTCGACAGGCTCTGGAAACACCATATATTTT
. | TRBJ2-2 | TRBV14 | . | CASSQRQPSANTGELFF | TGTGCCAGCAGCCAACGACAGCCTTCTGCGAACACCGGGGAGCTGTTTTTT
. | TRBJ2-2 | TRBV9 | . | CASSAPLDPGELFF | TGTGCCAGCAGCGCGCCCCTAGATCCCGGGGAGCTGTTTTTT
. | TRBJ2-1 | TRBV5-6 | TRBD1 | CASTKRDSGSYNEQFF | TGTGCCAGCACCAAGAGGGACAGTGGCTCCTACAATGAGCAGTTCTTC
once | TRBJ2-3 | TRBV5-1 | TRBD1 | CASWYRGRADTQYF | TGCGCCAGCTGGTACAGGGGGCGCGCAGATACGCAGTATTTT
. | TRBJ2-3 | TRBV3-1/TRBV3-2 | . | CASSQGRLVDTQYF | TGTGCCAGCAGCCAAGGTAGGCTAGTGGATACGCAGTATTTT
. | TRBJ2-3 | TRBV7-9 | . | CASSLWQGRRGTDTQYF | TGTGCCAGCAGCTTATGGCAGGGTCGACGGGGCACAGATACGCAGTATTTT
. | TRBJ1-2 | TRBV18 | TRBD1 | CASSPLRDSTNYGYTF | TGTGCCAGCTCGCCACTTAGGGACAGCACTAACTATGGCTACACCTTC
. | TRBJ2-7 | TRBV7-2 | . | CASSHPGLRREQYF | TGTGCCAGCAGCCATCCGGGACTCCGGAGAGAGCAGTACTTC
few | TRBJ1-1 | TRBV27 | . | CASSFLERGANTEAFF | TGTGCCAGCAGCTTCCTTGAAAGGGGTGCGAACACTGAAGCTTTCTTT
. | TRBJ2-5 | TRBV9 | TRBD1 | CASSADPRGSQETQYF | TGTGCCAGCAGCGCCGACCCCAGGGGGAGCCAAGAGACCCAGTACTTC